A selection of T cell receptor beta chains follows, all from one sample in a study of T cell changes during pregnancy in multiple sclerosis. The assay was immunoSEQ multiplex PCR, and TCRdb's table has in-frame clones only and misses some. The sample gives 60,000 to 90,000 clones, 92% of which show up once; 1.5% to 2% is in the top ten. Sample: peripheral blood, taken in the first trimester of pregnancy. The receptors were gathered from a female donor in good health, enrolled as a control in a pregnancy study. Each CDR3 is given with its conserved first and last residue. The D gene is left open where the match is weak. Clone size is stated in some rows and not others, as once, few, many or a class when expanded.

j_gene,v_gene,d_gene,abundance,len,CDR3nt,CDR3aa
TRBJ2-1,TRBV5-6,NA,NA,18,TGTGCCAGCAGCTTGGAGGTTCGGGAGAGGGACCCCTACAATGAGCAGTTCTTC,CASSLEVRERDPYNEQFF
TRBJ2-5,TRBV5-1,TRBD2,NA,15,TGCGCCAGCAGCCCGACGGGGACTAGCGCAGAGACCCAGTACTTC,CASSPTGTSAETQYF
TRBJ1-4,TRBV7-9,NA,NA,15,TGTGCCAGCAGCCGAACCGCGGCTGATTATGAAAAACTGTTTTTT,CASSRTAADYEKLFF
TRBJ2-7,TRBV7-9,TRBD2,NA,14,TGTGCCAGCAGCCCAAAGGGAGGGCCGGGAGAGCAGTACTTC,CASSPKGGPGEQYF
TRBJ2-3,TRBV14,NA,NA,13,TGTGCCAGCAGCCGGGATGCGGGGGATACGCAGTATTTT,CASSRDAGDTQYF
TRBJ2-7,TRBV5-1,NA,NA,14,TGCGCCAGCAGGGGTGCGGGGCTTTCCTACGAGCAGTACTTC,CASRGAGLSYEQYF
TRBJ2-1,TRBV4-1,NA,many,18,TGCGCCAGCAGCCAAGACCTCCTACGGACTCGTTCCTACAATGAGCAGTTCTTC,CASSQDLLRTRSYNEQFF
TRBJ2-7,TRBV11-2,TRBD1,NA,14,TGTGCCAGCAGGTTTAGGGGACAGGGTGACGAGCAGTACTTC,CASRFRGQGDEQYF
TRBJ2-1,TRBV4-2,NA,NA,17,TGTGCCAGCAGCCAAGTCGGGTCCTTAGCAGGGCACCCTGAGCAGTTCTTC,CASSQVGSLAGHPEQFF
TRBJ2-1,TRBV2,TRBD2,NA,16,TGTGCCACACATGTAATAGCGGGAGGGCCCATGAATGAGCAGTTCTTC,CATHVIAGGPMNEQFF
TRBJ1-1,TRBV2,NA,NA,14,TGTGCCAGCAGGGAACTAGAGACCAACACTGAAGCTTTCTTT,CASRELETNTEAFF
TRBJ2-3,TRBV28,TRBD2,NA,13,TGTGCCAGCAGTTTGGGTAGCGGGACTACGCAGTATTTT,CASSLGSGTTQYF
TRBJ2-7,TRBV18,NA,once,14,TGTGCCAGCTCACGGGACTCAACACCCTACGAGCAGTACTTC,CASSRDSTPYEQYF
TRBJ2-3,TRBV11-2,TRBD1,NA,15,TGTGCCAGCACCATATTAGGGGGCATCGCAGATACGCAGTATTTT,CASTILGGIADTQYF
TRBJ1-4,TRBV7-8,NA,NA,16,TGTGCCAGCAGCCCACGGGGAACCCTCGGGGTTGAAAAACTGTTTTTT,CASSPRGTLGVEKLFF
TRBJ2-7,TRBV2,NA,NA,12,TGTGCCAGCATGGCGGTCTTAGGTGAGCAGTACTTC,CASMAVLGEQYF
TRBJ1-2,TRBV28,TRBD1,once,15,TGTGCCAGCAGCCCCCCGGCAGGGGGCGGCTATGGCTACACCTTC,CASSPPAGGGYGYTF
TRBJ1-1,TRBV7-9,NA,NA,13,TGTGCCAGCAGCTTAGACAGAGCCACTGAAGCTTTCTTT,CASSLDRATEAFF
TRBJ2-3,TRBV7-8,NA,NA,14,TGTGCCAGCAGCTTACGACAGGGCACAGATACGCAGTATTTT,CASSLRQGTDTQYF
TRBJ2-7,TRBV27,TRBD2,NA,15,TGTGCCAGCAGTTTACAGAGGTCTAGCGGGTCCGAGCAGTACTTC,CASSLQRSSGSEQYF
TRBJ1-1,TRBV7-9,NA,once,15,TGTGCCAGCAGCTTAGTTTCCGGTAAAGAAACTGAAGCTTTCTTT,CASSLVSGKETEAFF
TRBJ2-7,TRBV7-2,TRBD2,NA,15,TGTGCCAGCAGCTCCTCTAGCGGTACTTCCTACGAGCAGTACTTC,CASSSSSGTSYEQYF
TRBJ1-5,TRBV19,NA,NA,14,TGTGCCAGTAGTATGATACAGGACAATCAGCCCCAGCATTTT,CASSMIQDNQPQHF
TRBJ1-5,TRBV2,NA,NA,14,TGTGCCACCGCGCTGGCGGCAGCTTATCAGCCCCAGCATTTT,CATALAAAYQPQHF
TRBJ2-1,TRBV5-1,TRBD2,NA,15,TGCGCCAGCAGCCCAAGCGGGAGATTAAACAATGAGCAGTTCTTC,CASSPSGRLNNEQFF
TRBJ2-3,TRBV5-1,NA,NA,17,TGCGCCAGCAGCTTGGCCAAGGACAGCCCTAGCACAGATACGCAGTATTTT,CASSLAKDSPSTDTQYF
TRBJ2-7,TRBV7-2,NA,NA,14,TGTGCCAGCAGCTCCTCTAGGAGCTCCTACGAGCAGTACTTC,CASSSSRSSYEQYF
TRBJ2-7,TRBV7-2,NA,NA,13,TGTGCCAGCAGCTTTAACTTTTTCTACGAGCAGTACTTC,CASSFNFFYEQYF
TRBJ1-5,TRBV27,NA,NA,12,TGCGCCGCGGGGGTTAGCAATCAGCCCCAGCATTTT,CAAGVSNQPQHF